One T cell receptor (beta chain) is described in this entry. The antigen is unknown. CDR1 is SGHDT and CDR2 is YYEEEE in the germline V gene. Trimming took off 2 bases at V and 0 bases at J, with 5 bases between the two ends. The CDR3 sequence is 13 residues long. This entry comes from a study of Ad26.COV2.S vaccination and SARS-CoV-2 variants. Treatment: 19 received Ad26.COV2.S at low or high dose, single or two shots; several received placebo; per-sample allocation not given. The study sampled participants on day 63 after the first vaccine or placebo injection. Points from the study as a whole: Vaccine recipients and placebo recipients showed similar non-spike TCR breadth.

Assay used: immunoSEQ multiplex PCR; TCRdb lists only in-frame clones, some missing. The repertoire holds fewer than 500,000 clones, with approximately 92% as singletons. The clonotype was recovered from a person aged 18-65 years who received the Ad26.COV2.S COVID-19 vaccine or a placebo. The source was peripheral blood, collected in a trial of Ad26.COV2.S vaccine versus placebo. The V call is TRBV5-6, the J call TRBJ1-1; D remains unclear. In DNA form, the CDR3 reads TGTGCCAGCAGCTTTCTGATGAACACTGAAGCTTTCTTT. Its protein product is CASSFLMNTEAFF.